Below are 29 T cell receptor beta chains sequenced from a single sample in a study of radiotherapy plus CTLA-4 blockade in lung cancer. Repertoires were generated with immunoSEQ multiplex PCR, while TCRdb's copy carries only in-frame clones and drops some. The sample includes about 60,000 clones, 75% to 85% seen only once; the top ten take 3.5% to 4%. The input for sequencing was peripheral blood, taken from a patient treated with radiotherapy plus ipilimumab. These receptors all stem from a human donor with non-small cell lung cancer who had a partial response to radiotherapy plus ipilimumab.

This clone was found once. J is TRBJ2-2 and V is TRBV7-9; no definite D call. CDR3 length: 13 amino acids. Germline assignment: CDR1 SEHNR and CDR2 FQNEAQ (reference sequence). Trimming stripped 2 bases from V and 5 bases from J, with 6 bases between. The CDR3 sequence is CASSLSETGELFF. The CDR3 bases are TGTGCCAGCAGCTTATCCGAGACCGGGGAGCTGTTTTTT.

For the CDR3, the DNA is TGTGCCAGCAGCTTGGCGCCGGTAATACAGTCCTACAATGAGCAGTTCTTC. The encoded protein is CASSLAPVIQSYNEQFF. The chain uses TRBV5-6 and TRBJ2-1, with D hard to call. V gave up 0 bases and J gave up 1 base, with 14 bases separating them. CDR1 is SGHDT, CDR2 YYEEEE, per germline. The CDR3 extends over 17 amino acids.

This clone has a single count. The chain employs TRBV19 and TRBJ1-1, with TRBD1 matching over 10 bases. J was trimmed by 6 bases and V by 1 base; bases with no gene match: 5. The CDR3 has 15 residues. Germline V gives CDR1 LNHDA, CDR2 SQIVND (reference sequence). The CDR3 here is CASSIVGTGASEAFF. The CDR3, as DNA: TGTGCCAGTAGTATAGTCGGGACAGGGGCGTCTGAAGCTTTCTTT.

The CDR3 DNA reads TGTGCCAGTAGTATCAGCGGGGGGGCCGCCGGGGAGCTGTTTTTT. This codes for CASSISGGAAGELFF. This chain connects TRBV19 to TRBJ2-2, with 10 bases identical to TRBD2. V lost 3 bases, J lost 6 bases, and 4 bases stayed unmatched. This CDR3 is built from 15 residues. In germline, CDR1 is LNHDA, CDR2 SQIVND (reference sequence). Full variable domain (outside the CDR3, taken from reference TRBV19 and TRBJ2-2): DGGITQSPKYLFRKEGQNVTLSCEQNLNHDAMYWYRQDPGQGLRLIYYSQIVNDFQKGDIAEGYSVSREKKESFPLTVTSAQKNPTAFYLCASSISGGAAGELFFGEGSRLTVL.

The chain couples TRBV25-1 to TRBJ2-4; D unresolved. The V and J ends lost 1 base and 3 bases respectively, with 10 bases between them. CDR1 is MGHDK, CDR2 SYGVNS, per germline. This CDR3 has 15 residues. The CDR3: CASSELLDSKNIQYF. For the CDR3, the DNA is TGTGCCAGCAGTGAATTGCTAGATAGCAAAAACATTCAGTACTTC.

As concerns this clone: One end of the junction is discordant with germline, which a read error may explain. The same CDR3 can be traced to other DNA sequences in this sample. This sequence joins TRBV6-6 and TRBJ2-7; a possible D gene is TRBD1 (5 bases). The CDR3 sequence is 11 residues long. Looked up from germline, CDR1 is MNHNY and CDR2 is SVGAGI (reference sequence). In DNA form, the CDR3 reads TGTGCCAGCAGTTACTCCCCTACAGGTTCCTTC. Amino acids: CASSYSPTGSF.

The chain recombines TRBV5-1 with TRBJ1-4, with D perhaps TRBD1 (5 bases). Germline lookup yields CDR1 SGHRS and CDR2 YFSETQ. The CDR3 spans 14 residues. Between the trimmed V and J ends, which lost 5 bases and 2 bases, there was a span of 10 bases. This chain's CDR3 is CASRLGGTNEKLFF. The CDR3 DNA sequence: TGCGCCAGCAGGCTGGGGGGGACTAATGAAAAACTGTTTTTT.

The gene calls are TRBV19 and TRBJ1-1; TRBD1 matches 8 bases. J was trimmed by 0 bases and V by 1 base; bases with no gene match: 7. CDR3 length equals 17 residues. Germline V CDR1 and CDR2: LNHDA, SQIVND (reference sequence). In DNA, the CDR3 is TGTGCCAGTAGTATAGTGCCAGGGGGCGCTATGAACACTGAAGCTTTCTTT. Its protein is CASSIVPGGAMNTEAFF.

This clone was recorded a few times. The chain is built from TRBV6-1 and TRBJ1-1; D unclear. The germline V gene encodes CDR1 MNHNS and CDR2 SASEGT. V lost 0 bases, J lost 8 bases, and 4 bases lay in between. This CDR3 contains 11 residues. In DNA form, the CDR3 reads TGTGCCAGCAGTGAAGCGGCAGAAGCTTTCTTT. It translates to CASSEAAEAFF.

Remarks on this clone: The conserved phenylalanine or tryptophan is not found at the CDR3 terminus, so this likely reflects a read error. The chain uses TRBV5-1 and TRBJ2-7; no firm D call. This CDR3 spans 11 amino acids. CDR1 and CDR2 from the germline V gene are SGHRS and YFSETQ. Trimming pared 4 bases from V and 3 bases from J, leaving 5 bases between. The CDR3, as DNA: TGCGCCAGCAGCGACGACTACGAGCAGTACCTC. It is translated as CASSDDYEQYL.

This clone was observed a single time. The rearrangement joins TRBV9 to TRBJ2-1, with D possibly being TRBD1 (6 bases). The germline V gene has CDR1 SGDLS and CDR2 YYNGEE. The V and J ends lost 0 bases and 7 bases respectively, with 20 bases between them. The CDR3 totals 17 residues. The CDR3 nucleotides are TGTGCCAGCAGCGTAGCACACAGTCCAGGGGTAATGAATGAGCAGTTCTTC. It translates to CASSVAHSPGVMNEQFF.

This chain connects TRBV12-5 to TRBJ1-2; the D gene is possibly TRBD1 (5 bases). CDR3 length: 15 amino acids. Germline V lookup: CDR1 LGHNT, CDR2 FRNRAP. Trimming pared 1 base from V and 2 bases from J, leaving 11 bases between. The CDR3 here is CASGLDFDRNYGYTF. CDR3 nucleotide sequence: TGTGCTAGTGGTTTGGACTTTGACAGAAACTATGGCTACACCTTC.

V usage is TRBV2 and J usage is TRBJ2-1, with 12 bases that match TRBD2. Germline CDR1 and CDR2: SNHLY and FYNNEI. With V trimmed by 6 bases and J by 6 bases, 6 bases remained unmatched. This CDR3 is built from 15 residues. The chain's CDR3 is CASRATSGGPNEQFF. The CDR3 nucleotides read TGTGCCAGCAGGGCGACTAGCGGGGGCCCCAATGAGCAGTTCTTC.

The chain uses TRBV6-1 and TRBJ1-2, with a possible D match to TRBD1 (5 bases). The V and J ends lost 3 bases and 6 bases respectively, with 17 bases between them. The CDR3 is made up of 15 amino acids. CDR1 and CDR2 from the germline V gene are MNHNS and SASEGT. CDR3 protein: CASSEGGGGANGYTF. Here the CDR3 DNA reads TGTGCCAGCAGTGAGGGGGGAGGTGGGGCGAATGGCTACACCTTC.

CDR3 in DNA: TGTGCCAGCAGTTATCTAGCGGGGGGTTCCTACGAGCAGTACTTC. It is translated as CASSYLAGGSYEQYF. The rearrangement joins TRBV6-6 to TRBJ2-7; 11 bases agree with TRBD2. This CDR3 spans 15 amino acids. V lost 3 bases and J lost 1; bases outside the gene matches: 2. Germline V gene sequence: CDR1 MNHNY, CDR2 SVGAGI (reference sequence).

This sequence joins TRBV11-2 and TRBJ2-6, with TRBD2 matching over 7 bases. The germline CDR1 and CDR2 sequences are SGHAT and FQNNGV. Germline trimming cut 1 base from V and 1 base from J; bases unmatched to any gene: 4. The CDR3 sequence is 17 residues long. CDR3 region: CASSLAGLPSGANVLTF. The CDR3 bases are TGTGCCAGCAGCTTAGCGGGACTACCTTCTGGGGCCAACGTCCTGACTTTC.

The CDR3 is CASSQEGGSGGAFETQYF. CDR3 coding DNA: TGTGCCAGCAGCCAAGAGGGCGGAAGCGGGGGGGCCTTCGAGACCCAGTACTTC. V is TRBV4-2 and J is TRBJ2-5, with 10 bases matching TRBD2. J lost 5 bases, V lost 0 bases, and 12 bases had no gene match. This CDR3 contains 18 residues. Germline CDR1 and CDR2: LGHNA and YNFKEQ.

V usage is TRBV6-1 and J usage is TRBJ1-2; 8 bases align to TRBD1. The CDR3 consists of 13 residues. Germline V lookup: CDR1 MNHNS, CDR2 SASEGT. Germline trimming cut 4 bases from V and 8 bases from J; bases unmatched to any gene: 6. The CDR3 DNA is TGTGCCAGCAGTGTTTCCCAGGGGGCGGGCTACACCTTC. Its translation: CASSVSQGAGYTF.

The chain recombines TRBV29-1 with TRBJ1-3, with 9 bases that match TRBD1. The CDR3 is 14 residues long. V shed 4 bases, J shed 2 bases, and the junction held 3 bases outside the gene matches. CDR1 SQVTM and CDR2 ANQGSEA come from the germline V gene. CDR3 in DNA: TGCAGCGTTGGTTGGACAGGGGCTGGAAACACCATATATTTT. Protein: CSVGWTGAGNTIYF.

This clone was observed a few times. The chain combines TRBV11-3 with TRBJ1-2; D may be TRBD1 (6 bases). The CDR3 consists of 14 residues. CDR1 and CDR2 (germline): SGHNT, YENEEA. Trimming left V 6 bases short and J 4 bases short, with 15 bases between. The CDR3 loop is CASSCTDRSYGYTF. The DNA for the CDR3 is TGTGCCAGCAGTTGTACCGACAGGAGCTATGGCTACACCTTC.

This clone appeared once. The chain joins TRBV19 to TRBJ2-2; 8 bases align to TRBD1. Germline CDR1 is LNHDA and CDR2 is SQIVND (reference sequence). The CDR3 is 14 amino acids. Germline trimming cut 7 bases from V and 0 bases from J; bases unmatched to any gene: 1. The CDR3 region is CASTQGANTGELFF. CDR3 DNA: TGTGCCAGTACACAGGGGGCGAACACCGGGGAGCTGTTTTTT. The variable domain in full, completed from reference TRBV19 and TRBJ2-2, reads DGGITQSPKYLFRKEGQNVTLSCEQNLNHDAMYWYRQDPGQGLRLIYYSQIVNDFQKGDIAEGYSVSREKKESFPLTVTSAQKNPTAFYLCASTQGANTGELFFGEGSRLTVL.

The gene calls are TRBV4-3 and TRBJ2-1, with 8 bases aligning to TRBD1. Germline-derived CDR1 and CDR2 are LGHNA and YSLEER. The CDR3 covers 15 residues. V lost 4 bases to trimming and J lost 0 bases; unmatched junction nucleotides: 2. DNA of the CDR3: TGCGCCAGCAGCCGCGACAGGGGCTCCTACAATGAGCAGTTCTTC. Translating gives CASSRDRGSYNEQFF.

As DNA, the CDR3 is TGTGCCAGCAGTGACCAGACAGGGGGAAAACTGTTTTTT. It encodes CASSDQTGGKLFF. The V and J genes are TRBV6-1 and TRBJ1-4, with TRBD1 matching 9 bases. V lost 3 bases and J lost 10; bases outside the gene matches: 3. Germline assignment: CDR1 MNHNS and CDR2 SASEGT. The CDR3 consists of 13 residues.

The V call is TRBV5-6, the J call TRBJ1-2; 8 bases fit TRBD1. CDR1 is SGHDT and CDR2 is YYEEEE in the germline V gene. The CDR3 loop spans 15 amino acids. Losses at the gene ends were 4 bases for V and 6 bases for J; bases not matched to a gene: 11. The CDR3 DNA sequence: TGTGCCAGCAGCCCACGGACAGGGAAGGGGAATGGCTACACCTTC. Its translation is CASSPRTGKGNGYTF.

This chain uses TRBV7-2 with TRBJ1-3, with a weak D call TRBD1 (6 bases). Trimming took off 2 bases at V and 3 bases at J, with 14 bases between the two ends. Per germline, CDR1 SGHTA and CDR2 FQGNSA. The length of the CDR3 is 16 residues. The CDR3 loop reads CASSLYWGRSGNTIYF. The CDR3 DNA reads as TGTGCCAGCAGCTTATACTGGGGGCGAAGTGGAAACACCATATATTTT.

The CDR3 DNA reads TGCGCCAGCAGCCAAGTGACAGGGGTGAGCTTACCGCAAGCTTTCTTT. Its protein is CASSQVTGVSLPQAFF. V gene TRBV4-3 combines with J gene TRBJ1-1; TRBD1 matches 8 bases. Germline assignment: CDR1 LGHNA and CDR2 YSLEER. Trimming at V came to 1 base and at J to 9 bases, leaving 13 bases not matched to a gene. CDR3 length: 16 amino acids.

This clone was observed a few times. J is TRBJ2-7 and V is TRBV30; 8 bases line up with TRBD1. The V gene end was trimmed by 8 bases and the J gene end by 5 bases; junction bases not matched to a gene: 14. The CDR3 spans 14 residues. In germline, CDR1 is GTSNPN, CDR2 SVGIG (reference sequence). CDR3 region: CAGLPGQAPDEQYF. The DNA for the CDR3 is TGTGCCGGACTACCGGGACAGGCCCCGGACGAGCAGTACTTC.

The J gene is TRBJ1-2, the V gene TRBV5-1, with 7 bases lining up with TRBD1. The CDR3 consists of 15 residues. V shed 0 bases and J 6 bases; nucleotides not matched to a gene: 8. CDR1 and CDR2 (germline): SGHRS, YFSETQ. Here the CDR3 reads CASSLDGTGVDGYTF. The CDR3 DNA reads TGCGCCAGCAGCTTGGACGGAACAGGGGTCGATGGCTACACCTTC.

Only one count was recorded for this clone. V is TRBV10-3 and J is TRBJ2-1; 8 nucleotides match TRBD1. Germline CDR1 is ENHRY and CDR2 is SYGVKD. V dropped 3 bases and J dropped 4; count of bases not matched to a gene: 8. The CDR3 contains 16 residues. Here the CDR3 DNA reads TGTGCCATCAGTGACCTGCCGGGACAGGAATACAATGAGCAGTTCTTC. Translating it yields CAISDLPGQEYNEQFF.